The clone carrying this T cell receptor beta chain was found a few times. The antigen remains unidentified. This sample stems from a study of response to subunit inactivated influenza vaccine. Study-level findings and limits: Few new T cells, the authors suggested, are recruited by each seasonal influenza vaccination.

Trimming took off 0 bases at V and 3 bases at J, with 26 bases between the two ends. Germline CDR1 reads MGHRA; CDR2 reads YSYEKL. The CDR3 is made up of 20 amino acids. TCRdb re-analysed the RT-PCR reads in MiXCR, keeping a single row per CDR3 protein. The sample includes 400,000 to 650,000 distinct CDR3 sequences, less than 7.5% of them seen just once. Sample: PBMCs from blood, taken roughly 24 months after vaccination. The TCR was taken from a man aged 50 to 69 who received an inactivated influenza vaccine. V gene TRBV4-1 combines with J gene TRBJ1-2; D perhaps matches TRBD1 (6 bases). The CDR3 nucleotides read TGCGCCAGCAGCCAAGATCGAGGAGGTTTTTCGGTGGGACACCACTATGGCTACACCTTC. Translating it yields CASSQDRGGFSVGHHYGYTF.